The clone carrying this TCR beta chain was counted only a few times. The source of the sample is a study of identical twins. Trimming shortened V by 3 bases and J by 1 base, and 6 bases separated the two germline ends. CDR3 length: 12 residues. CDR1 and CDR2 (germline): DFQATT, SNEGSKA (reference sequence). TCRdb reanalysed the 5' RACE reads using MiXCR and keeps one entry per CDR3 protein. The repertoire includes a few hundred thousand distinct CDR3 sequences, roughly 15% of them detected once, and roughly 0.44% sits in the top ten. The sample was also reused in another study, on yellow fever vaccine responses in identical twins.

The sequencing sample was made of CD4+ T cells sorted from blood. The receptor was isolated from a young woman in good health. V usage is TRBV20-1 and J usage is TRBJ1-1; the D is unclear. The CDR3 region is CSASYRNTEAFF. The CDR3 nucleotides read TGCAGTGCTAGTTATAGGAACACTGAAGCTTTCTTT.